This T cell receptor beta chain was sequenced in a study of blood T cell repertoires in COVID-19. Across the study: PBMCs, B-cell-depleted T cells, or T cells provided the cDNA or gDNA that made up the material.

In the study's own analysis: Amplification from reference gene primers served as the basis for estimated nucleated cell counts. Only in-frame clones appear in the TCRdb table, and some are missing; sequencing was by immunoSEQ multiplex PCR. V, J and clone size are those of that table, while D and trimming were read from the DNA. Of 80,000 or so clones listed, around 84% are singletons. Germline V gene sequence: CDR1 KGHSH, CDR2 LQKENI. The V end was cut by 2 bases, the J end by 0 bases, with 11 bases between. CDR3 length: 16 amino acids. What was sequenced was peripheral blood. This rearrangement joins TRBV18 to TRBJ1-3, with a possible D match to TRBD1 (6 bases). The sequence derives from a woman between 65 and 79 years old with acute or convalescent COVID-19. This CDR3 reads CASSPTGPVSGNTIYF. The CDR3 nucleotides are TGTGCCAGCTCACCAACAGGGCCAGTCTCTGGAAACACCATATATTTT.